Given below is one T cell receptor (beta chain) in context. Its cognate antigen has yet to be identified. Within one base of it there is no much larger clone, and no base qualities were kept. Each collaborating institution followed its own protocols to collect whole blood in K2EDTA tubes. For TCRbeta analysis, collaborators shipped samples as frozen whole blood, isolated PBMCs, or DNA extracted from either of those sample types. Taken from cysteine to phenylalanine, the CDR3 has 13 residues. The kept DNA is CDR3 alone, 39 bases in frame from the first base. CDR1 and CDR2 (SGHRS, YFSETQ) derive from the germline V gene. V sheds 4 bases and J sheds 5 bases, leaving 10 bases between their ends. The data belong to a study of blood T cell repertoires in COVID-19 (dated by TCRdb to 2019 to 2021). For the wider study: Samples from collaborators originated in the United States, Italy and Spain and spanned both the acute and convalescent phases of COVID-19. The samples were drawn from two sources: the first 160 participants of the ongoing ImmuneRACE study, and 1,000 to 1,500 subjects contributed by 6 global collaborators. Where HLA class I and class II types were available, the types were taken from metadata supplied by the sample provider, not from assay-based typing. Sample metadata almost always included a de-identified subject ID, COVID-19 status, age in years and sex. The repertoires were released in a freely available public database intended as a resource for research on the immune response to SARS-CoV-2. Subjects who had been exposed to COVID-19, were actively infected with it, or had recovered from it provided the deeply sampled blood TCRbeta repertoires that made up the dataset. The prospective study material was composed of cDNA or gDNA derived from T cells, B-cell-depleted T cells, or PBMCs.

TCRbeta CDR3 regions were amplified from genomic DNA by means of the immunoSEQ Assay, a bias-controlled multiplex PCR. In the paper's pipeline: Nucleated cell counts per sample were estimated from amplification of reference gene primers within the assay. Sequence reads were collapsed and filtered to measure the absolute abundance of every unique TCRbeta CDR3 rearrangement. Productive Simpson clonality was computed per sample as the square root of Simpson's diversity index over productive rearrangements. Imported from immuneACCESS, the table was reduced by TCRdb to in-frame sequences with V and J called. These copies leave out some clones; in studies compared against another copy, an unresolved V gene accounts for under half, and the cause of the remainder is not known. V and J calls and clone size are copied from that table; D and trimming were computed from the DNA. This sample lists under 200,000 clones; approximately 90% were detected once. The ten largest clonotypes hold approximately 0.5% of the sample.

Results the study describes overall, beyond this receptor: How much clinical and demographic metadata was included differed by source and by participant, and the metadata was provided uncurated.

The TCR sequence derives from a man aged 50 to 59 with acute or convalescent COVID-19. The material sequenced was peripheral blood. Rearrangement joined TRBV5-1 to TRBJ1-5, with the D gene not confidently named. The nucleotide sequence is TGCGCCAGCAGCAAAGACTTGGATCAGCCCCAGCATTTT. Its protein is CASSKDLDQPQHF.